This entry lists 11 T cell receptor beta chains sequenced from one sample in a study of cytomegalovirus exposure and HLA in healthy donors (dated by TCRdb to the late 2010s). Libraries were constructed by the immunoSEQ multiplex PCR assay. For the multiplex PCR, a mixture combining 60 forward primers for TCR Vbeta segments and 13 reverse primers for TCR Jbeta segments was used. Entries here come from immuneACCESS through TCRdb and include only in-frame sequences with V and J called. Some clones fail to appear in such tables; in the studies checked, an unresolved V gene covers under half of the shortfall, and the cause of the remainder is unknown. The sample's table lists a count of roughly 46,000 clones. Under 1.3% of the sample belongs to the ten largest clones. The sample consisted of PBMCs. The receptors here all came from a woman between 40 and 55 years old in good health and CMV-seronegative.

J is TRBJ1-2 and V is TRBV28; D is unresolved. The CDR3 extends over 14 amino acids. CDR1 and CDR2 (germline): MDHEN, SYDVKM. V was clipped by 6 bases and J by 6 bases, with 17 bases between them. The chain's CDR3 is CASRSTGRRDGYTF. The CDR3 region has the DNA TGTGCCAGCAGGAGTACCGGGAGGAGGGATGGCTACACCTTC.

The V call is TRBV29-1, the J call TRBJ1-3; the D is unclear. V was trimmed by 4 bases and J by 0 bases, leaving 4 bases between them. The germline CDR1 and CDR2 sequences are SQVTM and ANQGSEA. The CDR3 spans 12 residues. CDR3 in DNA: TGCAGCGTTGGGCTCTCTGGAAACACCATATATTTT. Translated: CSVGLSGNTIYF.

V and J are TRBV7-9 and TRBJ1-2; 8 bases match TRBD1. Trimming took 5 bases from V and 0 from J; bases not matched to a gene: 14. Germline CDR1 and CDR2: SEHNR and FQNEAQ (reference sequence). CDR3 length: 18 amino acids. The CDR3, as DNA: TGTGCCAGCAGCGGGTGGGTAGACAGGGGAAGAACTAACTATGGCTACACCTTC. The encoded protein is CASSGWVDRGRTNYGYTF.

The rearrangement links TRBV18 to TRBJ1-4; D gene unclear. The V and J ends lost 3 bases and 0 bases respectively, with 11 bases between them. The CDR3 is made up of 16 amino acids. The germline CDR1 and CDR2 sequences are KGHSH and LQKENI. CDR3 coding DNA: TGTGCCAGCTCACCTACAGTCGTTGCAACTAATGAAAAACTGTTTTTT. Its translation is CASSPTVVATNEKLFF. Complete variable domain (other parts from reference TRBV18 and TRBJ1-4): NAGVMQNPRHLVRRRGQEARLRCSPMKGHSHVYWYRQLPEEGLKFMVYLQKENIIDESGMPKERFSAEFPKEGPSILRIQQVVRGDSAAYFCASSPTVVATNEKLFFGSGTQLSVL.

The chain carries TRBV29-1 and TRBJ1-2; no reliable D call. Trimming left V 7 bases short and J 9 bases short, with 15 bases between. The CDR3 consists of 11 residues. Looked up from germline, CDR1 is SQVTM and CDR2 is ANQGSEA. CDR3 DNA: TGCAGCGCCTCCTCCCCAGCGAGCTACACCTTC. Amino acid sequence: CSASSPASYTF.

This chain uses TRBV5-1 with TRBJ2-5; 11 bases map to TRBD1. V gave up 4 bases and J gave up 4 bases; unmatched junction bases: 9. Germline assignment: CDR1 SGHRS and CDR2 YFSETQ. The CDR3 sequence is 16 residues long. The CDR3 nucleotides read TGCGCCAGCAGCCCTCGCCCCGGGACAGGGGGAGAGACCCAGTACTTC. It specifies CASSPRPGTGGETQYF. Filled out from reference TRBV5-1 and TRBJ2-5, the complete variable domain reads KAGVTQTPRYLIKTRGQQVTLSCSPISGHRSVSWYQQTPGQGLQFLFEYFSETQRNKGNFPGRFSGRQFSNSRSEMNVSTLELGDSALYLCASSPRPGTGGETQYFGPGTRLLVL.

The chain couples TRBV5-1 to TRBJ2-7; TRBD1 matches 9 bases. V was pared by 3 bases and J by 2 bases, with 6 bases of the junction left unmatched. The CDR3 runs 15 residues. From germline, CDR1 is SGHRS and CDR2 YFSETQ. CDR3 in amino acids: CASSSPGTGTYEQYF. Written as DNA, the CDR3 is TGCGCCAGCAGCTCGCCCGGGACAGGGACCTACGAGCAGTACTTC.

V and J are TRBV5-4 and TRBJ1-1, with a weak D call TRBD1 (6 bases). This CDR3 has 15 amino acids. CDR1 is SGHNT, CDR2 YYREEE, per germline (reference sequence). Deletions cut 4 bases from V and 0 bases from J, with 13 bases between. The CDR3 sequence is CASSQTGSLNTEAFF. For the CDR3, the DNA is TGTGCCAGCAGCCAGACAGGTAGTCTGAACACTGAAGCTTTCTTT.

The CDR3 coding sequence is TGTGCCAGCAGTCTAACTACTCAGGGTTCGAGCGAGCAGTACTTC. The encoded protein is CASSLTTQGSSEQYF. This chain joins TRBV6-5 and TRBJ2-7; D possibly corresponds to TRBD1 (5 bases). The CDR3 sequence is 15 residues long. CDR1 is MNHEY, CDR2 SVGAGI, per germline. V dropped 5 bases and J dropped 6 bases, with 20 bases sitting between them.

This chain connects TRBV7-2 to TRBJ1-2; maybe TRBD1 (5 bases). The germline V gene encodes CDR1 SGHTA and CDR2 FQGNSA. V was trimmed by 3 bases and J by 0 bases, leaving 14 bases between them. The CDR3 totals 16 residues. The CDR3 DNA is TGTGCCAGCAGCTTCGACAGCTGGGGTTCTAACTATGGCTACACCTTC. Translated: CASSFDSWGSNYGYTF.

The J gene is TRBJ1-1, the V gene TRBV4-3; D possibly corresponds to TRBD1 (5 bases). CDR1 and CDR2 from the germline V gene are LGHNA and YSLEER. This CDR3 is built from 14 residues. V was pared by 2 bases and J by 13 bases, with 20 bases between. The CDR3 loop is CASSQNHLVPGGFF. The CDR3 nucleotides are TGCGCCAGCAGCCAAAACCACTTGGTGCCCGGGGGTTTCTTT.